Presented here are 28 T cell receptor beta chains from one specimen sequenced in a study of T-cell memory formation after mild COVID-19. One entry per CDR3 protein, called by TCRdb with MiXCR from the 5' RACE reads. In the table there are about half a million distinct CDR3 sequences, over 15% of which are singletons. Sequenced input: PBMCs or a T cell subset sorted from them (not recorded which). Receptors were obtained from an adult woman who had mild COVID-19 (a few samples of this study predate the infection). Cell type and time point are not known.

A few counts support this clonotype. The CDR3 DNA reads as TGCAGTGCTAGAGTCGGGACTAGGAATGAGCAGTTCTTC. This sequence encodes CSARVGTRNEQFF. The chain uses TRBV20-1 and TRBJ2-1; 8 nucleotides align to TRBD2. Trimming at V came to 1 base and at J to 7 bases, leaving 3 bases not matched to a gene. The CDR3 is 13 residues long. From germline, CDR1 is DFQATT and CDR2 SNEGSKA (reference sequence).

This clonotype was found a few times. The rearrangement uses TRBV5-1 and TRBJ2-1, with 10 nucleotides matching TRBD2. The V segment lost 1 base and the J segment 6 bases; nucleotides outside the gene matches: 10. Germline V CDR1 and CDR2: SGHRS, YFSETQ. The CDR3 is made up of 17 amino acids. CDR3 in amino acids: CASSLLLAGVNVNEQFF. The CDR3 coding sequence is TGCGCCAGCAGCTTGCTCCTAGCGGGAGTCAACGTCAATGAGCAGTTCTTC.

This clonotype turned up a few times. The chain combines TRBV7-3 with TRBJ2-2, with 8 bases that match TRBD1. CDR1 and CDR2 from the germline V gene are SGHTA and FQGTGA. This CDR3 has 16 residues. Unmatched junction bases numbered 6, after V lost 6 bases and J lost 0 bases. CDR3 amino acids: CASRRLQGANTGELFF. The CDR3 DNA sequence: TGTGCCAGCAGGAGACTACAGGGGGCGAACACCGGGGAGCTGTTTTTT.

The chain joins TRBV20-1 to TRBJ1-5, with D tentatively TRBD1 (5 bases). Germline CDR1 DFQATT, CDR2 SNEGSKA (reference sequence). This CDR3 has 15 amino acids. Deletions cut 0 bases from V and 4 bases from J, with 13 bases between. The CDR3 DNA reads as TGCAGTGCTAGAGAGAGGGGAGGATGGAATCAGCCCCAGCATTTT. Translated: CSARERGGWNQPQHF.

The V and J genes are TRBV20-1 and TRBJ2-2, with no clear D. Germline V gives CDR1 DFQATT, CDR2 SNEGSKA (reference sequence). This CDR3 is 13 amino acids long. Trimming took 4 bases from V and 2 from J, leaving 8 bases between them. In DNA, the CDR3 is TGCAGTGCTATCGTCTTCAACACCGGGGAGCTGTTTTTT. It codes for CSAIVFNTGELFF.

This clonotype was seen a few times. The genes are TRBV4-3 and TRBJ2-7; TRBD2 is a possible D gene (5 bases). The CDR3 covers 14 residues. Germline CDR1 and CDR2: LGHNA and YSLEER. Trimming left V 3 bases short and J 3 bases short, with 12 bases between. CDR3 in amino acids: CASSQRVFYYEQYF. The CDR3 DNA follows: TGCGCCAGCAGCCAGAGGGTTTTTTACTACGAGCAGTACTTC.

This clonotype was observed at least ten times. The J gene is TRBJ2-5, the V gene TRBV20-1; D uncertain. In germline, CDR1 is DFQATT, CDR2 SNEGSKA (reference sequence). V lost 5 bases, J lost 5 bases, and 12 bases lay in between. The CDR3 contains 12 residues. CDR3 nucleotides: TGCAGTGCTCTGAGTGGGAAGGAGACCCAGTACTTC. Encoded protein: CSALSGKETQYF.

This chain connects TRBV7-2 to TRBJ2-1; the D is unclear. Trimming took off 2 bases at V and 6 bases at J, with 8 bases between the two ends. CDR1 is SGHTA, CDR2 FQGNSA, per germline. The CDR3 extends over 13 amino acids. CDR3 amino acids: CASSLQPSNEQFF. In DNA, the CDR3 is TGTGCCAGCAGCTTACAACCCAGCAATGAGCAGTTCTTC.

This clonotype was found a few times. The chain employs TRBV7-3 and TRBJ1-1; TRBD1 agrees at 8 bases. The CDR3 contains 15 residues. The trim removed 3 bases at V and 1 base at J, leaving 4 bases unmatched. CDR1 is SGHTA, CDR2 FQGTGA, per germline. CDR3 region: CASSLTGEKNTEAFF. DNA for the CDR3: TGTGCCAGCAGCTTGACAGGGGAAAAGAACACTGAAGCTTTCTTT.

Written as DNA, the CDR3 is TGCAGTGCTAGAGTTGCTCAGGGCTATGGCTACACCTTC. This sequence encodes CSARVAQGYGYTF. This sequence joins TRBV20-1 and TRBJ1-2, with D tentatively TRBD1 (5 bases). Trimming pared 1 base from V and 4 bases from J, leaving 10 bases between. Germline assignment: CDR1 DFQATT and CDR2 SNEGSKA (reference sequence). CDR3 size: 13 residues.

This clonotype has a handful of counts. The J gene is TRBJ1-5, the V gene TRBV20-1, with TRBD1 as a possible D gene (5 bases). The CDR3 is made up of 16 amino acids. V lost 0 bases to trimming and J lost 2 bases, with 14 bases between them. CDR1 DFQATT and CDR2 SNEGSKA come from the germline V gene (reference sequence). The CDR3 region is CSARDGGEGGNQPQHF. CDR3 DNA sequence: TGCAGTGCTAGAGATGGGGGGGAGGGCGGCAATCAGCCCCAGCATTTT.

In this sample, this clonotype turned up a few times. V usage is TRBV4-1 and J usage is TRBJ2-3; 7 nucleotides line up with TRBD2. Looked up from germline, CDR1 is MGHRA and CDR2 is YSYEKL. V shed 4 bases and J 5 bases; nucleotides not matched to a gene: 6. The CDR3 contains 14 residues. CDR3: CASSRLGGIDTQYF. The CDR3 region has the DNA TGCGCCAGCAGCCGACTGGGAGGGATAGATACGCAGTATTTT.

This clonotype appeared a few times. V gene TRBV6-2 or TRBV6-3 combines with J gene TRBJ2-1, with TRBD2 identical over 8 bases. Germline V lookup: CDR1 MNHEY, CDR2 SVGEGT. The J segment lost 7 bases and the V segment lost 5 bases, leaving 4 bases of the junction unmatched. The CDR3 runs to 13 residues. CDR3 loop: CASSARLANEQFF. The DNA of the CDR3 is TGTGCCAGCAGTGCCCGACTAGCGAATGAGCAGTTCTTC.

The table lists this clonotype with many counts. The chain uses TRBV7-2 and TRBJ2-7; D may be TRBD2 (5 bases). The CDR3 consists of 15 residues. Germline V gene sequence: CDR1 SGHTA, CDR2 FQGNSA. Trimming shortened V by 5 bases and J by 3 bases, and 17 bases separated the two germline ends. CDR3 DNA: TGTGCCAGCAGCAACCCGGTCTCCGGAGGCTACGAGCAGTACTTC. It translates to CASSNPVSGGYEQYF.

This clonotype appeared many times. The chain uses TRBV20-1 and TRBJ2-2; 11 nucleotides agree with TRBD2. CDR3 length: 15 amino acids. CDR1 is DFQATT and CDR2 is SNEGSKA in the germline V gene (reference sequence). V shed 4 bases and J 1 base; nucleotides not matched to a gene: 2. CDR3 DNA: TGCAGTGCTACCGGACTAGCGGGGAACACCGGGGAGCTGTTTTTT. Residues: CSATGLAGNTGELFF.

This clonotype was seen more than once but under ten times. The CDR3 reads CASSESRGNQPQHF. The CDR3 coding sequence is TGTGCCAGCAGTGAAAGCCGGGGCAATCAGCCCCAGCATTTT. This chain uses TRBV6-1 with TRBJ1-5; no reliable D call. Trimming stripped 2 bases from V and 2 bases from J, with 7 bases between. CDR3 length: 14 residues. Germline CDR1 and CDR2: MNHNS and SASEGT.

This clonotype was observed at least ten times. The chain joins TRBV5-1 to TRBJ2-5, with D perhaps matching TRBD1 or TRBD2 (5 bases each). This CDR3 contains 14 residues. CDR1 and CDR2 (germline): SGHRS, YFSETQ. V was cut by 0 bases and J by 4 bases, with 10 bases left in between. CDR3 amino acids: CASSLDMGVETQYF. CDR3 in DNA: TGCGCCAGCAGCTTGGATATGGGGGTAGAGACCCAGTACTTC.

The sample holds a few counts of this clonotype. This may come from a read error, since a much larger clone is one base off. V is TRBV5-5 and J is TRBJ1-5, with 7 bases fitting TRBD1. Germline V gene data show CDR1 as SGHKS and CDR2 as YYEKEE (reference sequence). The CDR3 spans 14 residues. After removal of 4 bases from V and 3 bases from J, the junction contained 4 bases not matched to a gene. The CDR3 protein is CASSPGTVNQPQHF. CDR3 DNA sequence: TGTGCCAGCAGCCCCGGGACAGTCAATCAGCCCCAGCATTTT.

The V and J genes are TRBV5-6 and TRBJ2-4; D may be TRBD1 or TRBD2 (5 bases each). Germline V gene data show CDR1 as SGHDT and CDR2 as YYEEEE. The CDR3 totals 17 residues. The V end lost 5 bases, the J end lost 0 bases, and 18 bases lay between the germline ends. CDR3 sequence: CASSLSGPGAAKNIQYF. Here the CDR3 DNA reads TGTGCCAGCAGTTTAAGCGGACCTGGGGCAGCCAAAAACATTCAGTACTTC.

The V gene is TRBV5-1, the J gene TRBJ2-5; D is ambiguous. There are 15 residues in the CDR3. V was trimmed by 4 bases and J by 4 bases, leaving 17 bases between them. The V gene's germline CDR1 is SGHRS and CDR2 YFSETQ. The CDR3 DNA is TGCGCCAGCAGCCCCGACCCGGACGGACGAGAGACCCAGTACTTC. Protein sequence: CASSPDPDGRETQYF.

The CDR3 spells CASSERIRITGELFF. CDR3 nucleotide sequence: TGTGCCAGCAGTGAAAGAATCAGAATAACCGGGGAGCTGTTTTTT. V and J are TRBV6-1 and TRBJ2-2; D not resolved. The CDR3 runs 15 residues. Germline CDR1 MNHNS, CDR2 SASEGT. V lost 2 bases and J lost 5, with 12 bases in between.

The gene calls are TRBV9 and TRBJ1-1, with D unclear. The germline gives CDR1 SGDLS, CDR2 YYNGEE. This CDR3 region has 15 residues. V lost 4 bases, J lost 4 bases, and 17 bases lay in between. The CDR3 loop reads CASSRESRMGTEAFF. CDR3 coding DNA: TGTGCCAGCAGCCGCGAGAGTCGCATGGGCACTGAAGCTTTCTTT.

This clonotype was recorded only once. The rearrangement links TRBV12-3 or TRBV12-4 to TRBJ1-2; 10 bases map to TRBD1. V lost 5 bases and J lost 1; bases outside the gene matches: 4. The CDR3 consists of 15 residues. CDR3 region: CASSGGQGGNYGYTF. CDR3 bases: TGTGCCAGCAGTGGAGGACAGGGGGGTAACTATGGCTACACCTTC.

This clonotype was counted only a few times. The chain is built from TRBV2 and TRBJ2-7; D is ambiguous. Looked up from germline, CDR1 is SNHLY and CDR2 is FYNNEI. The CDR3 extends over 12 amino acids. V lost 6 bases and J 3 bases, leaving 9 bases between the germline ends. CDR3 amino acids: CASRETGYEQYF. CDR3 in DNA: TGTGCCAGCAGGGAGACCGGCTACGAGCAGTACTTC.

This clonotype was seen a handful of times. V is TRBV5-1 and J is TRBJ2-3, with D perhaps given as TRBD1 or TRBD2 (6 bases each). Per germline, CDR1 SGHRS and CDR2 YFSETQ. CDR3 length: 15 residues. V was clipped by 0 bases and J by 6 bases, with 14 bases between them. The CDR3 here is CASSLGGAHGDTQYF. For the CDR3, the DNA is TGCGCCAGCAGCTTGGGGGGGGCGCATGGTGATACGCAGTATTTT.

The chain recombines TRBV4-2 with TRBJ2-1, with a weak D call TRBD2 (5 bases). Germline V gene lookup returns CDR1 LGHNA and CDR2 YNFKEQ. The CDR3 is 16 amino acids. Trimming took off 2 bases at V and 2 bases at J, with 13 bases between the two ends. The CDR3 is CASSQSRTGTYNEQFF. CDR3 DNA: TGTGCCAGCAGCCAATCTAGGACTGGTACCTACAATGAGCAGTTCTTC.

This clonotype showed up just a few times. The chain couples TRBV12-3 or TRBV12-4 to TRBJ1-1; D not resolved. V dropped 6 bases and J dropped 0 bases, with 11 bases sitting between them. CDR3 length: 14 residues. The CDR3 DNA follows: TGTGCCAGCAGGCGGGAGGGAGTGAACACTGAAGCTTTCTTT. Translating it yields CASRREGVNTEAFF.

This clonotype was observed a few times. The CDR3 DNA sequence: TGTGCCAGCAGCTTATCTAGCGGGAGGGTTCCCTACGAGCAGTACTTC. Encoded protein: CASSLSSGRVPYEQYF. The J gene is TRBJ2-7, the V gene TRBV7-2, with 12 bases matching TRBD2. The V and J ends lost 2 bases and 2 bases, in that order; junction bases with no gene match: 4. This CDR3 is built from 16 residues. In germline, CDR1 is SGHTA, CDR2 FQGNSA.